The sequence of this T cell receptor (beta chain) was determined in a study of blood T cell repertoires in COVID-19. In the study overall: Some COVID-19 samples were acute and others convalescent; all came from the United States, Italy and Spain. The analysed material was cDNA or gDNA that came from T cells, B-cell-depleted T cells, or PBMCs.

Authors' processing steps: Researchers report that nucleated cell counts were estimated from reference gene primer amplification. TCRdb keeps only in-frame clones here, not all; method: immunoSEQ multiplex PCR. That table is the source of V, J and clone size, and D and trimming were worked out from the DNA. Counted here are around 250,000 clones, 84% occurring once; the ten biggest clones make up about 1.5%. Trimming took 5 bases from V and 7 from J, leaving 10 bases between them. The germline V gene encodes CDR1 SGHRS and CDR2 YFSETQ. This CDR3 has 13 amino acids. The sequencing sample was made of peripheral blood. The gene calls are TRBV5-1 and TRBJ1-6; weak D call: TRBD1 (5 bases). The TCR comes from a woman aged 40 to 49 who had recovered from COVID-19. The CDR3 bases are TGCGCCAGCAGTGTGACAGAGAATTCACCCCTCCACTTT. It specifies CASSVTENSPLHF.